One and the same sample provided the 23 T cell receptor beta chains below, sequenced in a study of memory CD4+ T cells and cytomegalovirus serostatus (dated by TCRdb to between 2018 and 2021). Single viable CD3+CD4+CD8-CD45RO+ cells were sorted as memory CD4+ T cells on a FACSAria II. Library method: the immunoSEQ multiplex PCR assay. As stored in TCRdb, this immuneACCESS dataset retains in-frame rearrangements with V and J assigned. A fraction of the clones does not appear; measured against another copy, unresolved V genes explain less than half of the discrepancy, and the remainder lacks a known reason. This sample gives about 62,000 clones in total; roughly three quarters of them show up just once. The top ten clones comprise under 6% of the sample. The sample was memory CD4+ T cells from blood. Source of these receptors: an adult in good health and CMV-seropositive.

This clone ranks as medium-sized (0.01 to 0.1%). The V gene is TRBV29-1, the J gene TRBJ2-1; the D is unclear. Trimming pared 2 bases from V and 6 bases from J, leaving 14 bases between. This CDR3 contains 14 residues. The V gene's germline CDR1 is SQVTM and CDR2 ANQGSEA. The chain's CDR3 is CSVESSITSNEQFF. CDR3 bases: TGCAGCGTTGAATCTAGTATTACGAGCAATGAGCAGTTCTTC.

The CDR3 loop reads CASSQDPFRASTDTQYF. CDR3 coding DNA: TGTGCCAGCAGCCAAGATCCTTTTCGCGCGAGCACAGATACGCAGTATTTT. The V and J genes are TRBV4-2 and TRBJ2-3; D gene uncertain. Germline assignment: CDR1 LGHNA and CDR2 YNFKEQ. V gave up 0 bases and J gave up 0 bases, with 13 bases separating them. The CDR3 is 17 amino acids.

This chain connects TRBV25-1 to TRBJ1-3; possibly TRBD1 for D (5 bases). The germline CDR1 and CDR2 sequences are MGHDK and SYGVNS. Trimming took off 3 bases at V and 2 bases at J, with 8 bases between the two ends. The CDR3 covers 14 residues. Here the CDR3 DNA reads TGTGCCAGCAGTGACGGGGGGGCTGGAAACACCATATATTTT. Amino acid sequence: CASSDGGAGNTIYF.

The chain couples TRBV28 to TRBJ1-2, with D hard to call. CDR1 and CDR2 (germline): MDHEN, SYDVKM. The CDR3 is made up of 12 amino acids. V was shortened by 5 bases and J by 3 bases, with 7 bases between the two germline ends. Written as DNA, the CDR3 is TGTGCCAGCAGTCCCAGCGACTATGGCTACACCTTC. Translation gives CASSPSDYGYTF.

This rearrangement joins TRBV4-1 to TRBJ2-5; D assignment may be TRBD1 or TRBD2 (5 bases each). The CDR3 totals 14 residues. V lost 1 base to trimming and J lost 5 bases, with 11 bases between them. CDR1 is MGHRA and CDR2 is YSYEKL in the germline V gene. DNA of the CDR3: TGCGCCAGCAGCCAAGGTTTCAGGGAGGAGACCCAGTACTTC. Protein product: CASSQGFREETQYF.

The chain combines TRBV6-1 with TRBJ1-2; TRBD1 matches at 7 bases. This CDR3 region has 12 residues. Germline V gene sequence: CDR1 MNHNS, CDR2 SASEGT. After removal of 10 bases from V and 4 bases from J, the junction contained 6 bases not matched to a gene. The CDR3 sequence: CATTQGSYGYTF. CDR3 nucleotide sequence: TGTGCCACCACACAGGGGTCCTATGGCTACACCTTC.

The chain combines TRBV19 with TRBJ2-2; D uncertain. This CDR3 spans 12 amino acids. Trimming shortened V by 3 bases and J by 4 bases, and 3 bases separated the two germline ends. Per the germline V gene, CDR1 is LNHDA and CDR2 is SQIVND (reference sequence). The DNA for the CDR3 is TGTGCCAGTAGTATCCCCACCGGGGAGCTGTTTTTT. As protein: CASSIPTGELFF. Looking up the rest from reference TRBV19 and TRBJ2-2 gives the full variable domain: DGGITQSPKYLFRKEGQNVTLSCEQNLNHDAMYWYRQDPGQGLRLIYYSQIVNDFQKGDIAEGYSVSREKKESFPLTVTSAQKNPTAFYLCASSIPTGELFFGEGSRLTVL.

CDR3 bases: TGTGCCAGCAGCTCCCCTCCCCCCCAGGAATTAGAGACCCAGTACTTC. This translates into CASSSPPPQELETQYF. This chain uses TRBV7-9 with TRBJ2-5, with D uncertain. Trimming took 4 bases from V and 4 from J, leaving 19 bases between them. This CDR3 region has 16 residues. Germline CDR1 is SEHNR and CDR2 is FQNEAQ (reference sequence).

This clone appeared a few times. This chain joins TRBV19 and TRBJ2-7; unclear D gene. Germline V lookup: CDR1 LNHDA, CDR2 SQIVND (reference sequence). The V end was cut by 8 bases, the J end by 7 bases, with 6 bases between. This CDR3 is built from 9 residues. For the CDR3, the DNA is TGTGCCAGTTCGAGGGAGCAGTACTTC. It specifies CASSREQYF.

This clone turned up a few times. The chain joins TRBV28 to TRBJ1-1; maybe TRBD1 (5 bases). V was trimmed by 7 bases and J by 8 bases, leaving 17 bases between them. CDR1 and CDR2 from the germline V gene are MDHEN and SYDVKM. The CDR3 has 13 residues. This CDR3 reads CASTGALTWEAFF. DNA for the CDR3: TGTGCCAGCACCGGGGCCCTCACCTGGGAAGCTTTCTTT.

In this sample, this clone turned up once. V gene TRBV11-2 combines with J gene TRBJ1-3; D is ambiguous. V lost 2 bases and J 0 bases, leaving 5 bases between the germline ends. The CDR3 has 14 residues. Germline V CDR1 and CDR2: SGHAT, FQNNGV. CDR3 amino acids: CASSLLSSGNTIYF. CDR3 sequence (DNA): TGTGCCAGCAGCTTATTAAGCTCTGGAAACACCATATATTTT.

The V gene is TRBV5-6, the J gene TRBJ2-7; D is perhaps TRBD2 (5 bases). The germline CDR1 and CDR2 sequences are SGHDT and YYEEEE. The ends were cut back, 1 base at V and 5 bases at J, with 13 bases in the middle. The CDR3 covers 14 residues. The CDR3 reads CASSLSGRVDEQYF. In DNA, the CDR3 is TGTGCCAGCAGCTTGAGTGGGAGAGTGGACGAGCAGTACTTC.

The CDR3 coding sequence is TGTGCCAGCAGCTTAGGCCAGGAGGTGGCCGAGCAGTACTTC. Translating it yields CASSLGQEVAEQYF. The V and J genes are TRBV7-9 and TRBJ2-7; D perhaps matches TRBD2 (5 bases). This CDR3 comprises 14 residues. Per germline, CDR1 SEHNR and CDR2 FQNEAQ (reference sequence). Trimming took off 1 base at V and 6 bases at J, with 13 bases between the two ends.

The chain is built from TRBV7-8 and TRBJ2-7; 7 positions match TRBD2. The CDR3 runs 16 residues. Germline CDR1 is SGHVS and CDR2 is FQNEAQ. V dropped 5 bases and J dropped 0; count of bases not matched to a gene: 10. DNA of the CDR3: TGTGCCAGCAGCGCCGCCGGGACTATTGACTCCTACGAGCAGTACTTC. Translation gives CASSAAGTIDSYEQYF.

This clone was seen a few times. This chain links TRBV28 with TRBJ1-1; weak D call: TRBD1 (6 bases). Germline CDR1 MDHEN, CDR2 SYDVKM. Trimming removed 5 bases at V and 5 bases at J, with 15 bases between. This CDR3 is 14 amino acids long. The CDR3 is CASSQGRRWTEAFF. CDR3 DNA: TGTGCCAGCAGTCAGGGGCGAAGGTGGACTGAAGCTTTCTTT. Full variable domain (remainder filled in from reference TRBV28 and TRBJ1-1): DVKVTQSSRYLVKRTGEKVFLECVQDMDHENMFWYRQDPGLGLRLIYFSYDVKMKEKGDIPEGYSVSREKKERFSLILESASTNQTSMYLCASSQGRRWTEAFFGQGTRLTVV.

This clone was counted a single time. The genes are TRBV28 and TRBJ1-6; D perhaps matches TRBD1 (6 bases). CDR1 and CDR2 (germline): MDHEN, SYDVKM. This CDR3 region has 16 residues. V dropped 2 bases and J dropped 10 bases, with 18 bases sitting between them. CDR3 sequence reads: CASSLPLGRGRSPLHF. The CDR3 coding sequence is TGTGCCAGCAGTTTACCCCTTGGCAGGGGACGATCACCCCTCCACTTT.

This clone occurred a few times. The DNA of the CDR3 is TGTGCCAGCAGCTTTGGGGACAGGGGATACACCTTC. Protein product: CASSFGDRGYTF. The V call is TRBV7-9, the J call TRBJ1-2; 10 bases line up with TRBD1. The junction had 3 bases not matched to a gene; V was cut back by 3 bases and J by 11 bases. The germline gives CDR1 SEHNR, CDR2 FQNEAQ (reference sequence). This CDR3 spans 12 amino acids.

The CDR3 DNA follows: TGTGCCAGCAGCTCCCTCCCCGGGACAGGGAGCTACACCTTC. This encodes CASSSLPGTGSYTF. The genes are TRBV7-3 and TRBJ1-2; the match to TRBD1 covers 9 bases. Trimming cost V 4 bases and J 9 bases; bases outside gene matches: 9. This CDR3 spans 14 amino acids. Germline lookup yields CDR1 SGHTA and CDR2 FQGTGA.

V is TRBV6-5 and J is TRBJ1-4, with D perhaps matching TRBD1 (6 bases). Germline V lookup: CDR1 MNHEY, CDR2 SVGAGI. Trimming pared 5 bases from V and 4 bases from J, leaving 11 bases between. The CDR3 loop spans 14 amino acids. In DNA, the CDR3 is TGTGCCAGCAGTGAGGGGGGAGATAATGAAAAACTGTTTTTT. As protein: CASSEGGDNEKLFF.

This clone was counted a few times. The genes are TRBV29-1 and TRBJ2-1; D not certain. The germline V gene encodes CDR1 SQVTM and CDR2 ANQGSEA. This CDR3 region has 15 residues. V lost 0 bases, J lost 4 bases, and 13 bases lay in between. For the CDR3, the DNA is TGCAGCGTTGAAGATACCGTCTTGGCTTACAATGAGCAGTTCTTC. Residues: CSVEDTVLAYNEQFF.

This chain joins TRBV7-2 and TRBJ1-3; D is possibly TRBD1 (5 bases). The CDR3 has 15 amino acids. V was shortened by 5 bases and J by 4 bases, with 15 bases between the two germline ends. Germline loops: CDR1 SGHTA, CDR2 FQGNSA. The CDR3 nucleotides read TGTGCCAGCAGCCAAACGCAAGGGGCGGGAAACACCATATATTTT. Protein product: CASSQTQGAGNTIYF.

This clone was detected once. A read error may produce the germline difference seen at one junction end. The chain carries TRBV5-4 and TRBJ2-3, with a possible D match to TRBD2 (6 bases). The CDR3 runs 14 residues. Germline-derived CDR1 and CDR2 are SGHNT and YYREEE (reference sequence). The CDR3 sequence: CASRTGGSTDAQYF. The CDR3 DNA is TGTGCCAGCAGGACCGGGGGTTCGACAGATGCGCAGTATTTT.

The CDR3 nucleotides read TGTGCCAGCAGCCCGGACAGGGGATCAGAGGCTGAAGCTTTCTTT. Protein sequence: CASSPDRGSEAEAFF. The chain carries TRBV5-6 and TRBJ1-1, with 9 bases matching TRBD1. The CDR3 is 15 residues long. Losses at the gene ends were 4 bases for V and 6 bases for J; bases not matched to a gene: 10. Germline lookup yields CDR1 SGHDT and CDR2 YYEEEE.